These 18 T cell receptor beta chains were all obtained from the same sample, sequenced in a study of blood T cell repertoires in COVID-19. The repertoire was sequenced with immunoSEQ multiplex PCR; TCRdb's copy has only in-frame clones and lacks some. The sample records about 270,000 clones, 80% to 95% being singletons. Sequences were obtained from PBMCs or T cells enriched from blood (not recorded which). The receptors were gathered from a man between 35 and 55 years old who had been exposed to COVID-19.

The V gene is TRBV6-5, the J gene TRBJ1-2; TRBD1 matches 8 bases. The CDR3 loop spans 15 amino acids. Germline V CDR1 and CDR2: MNHEY, SVGAGI. J lost 7 bases, V lost 6 bases, and 13 bases had no gene match. Here the CDR3 DNA reads TGTGCCAGCAGGGTAGAAAACAGGGGGGTAGGTGGCTACACCTTC. Translating gives CASRVENRGVGGYTF.

V and J are TRBV30 and TRBJ2-2; possible D gene TRBD2, 5 bases. The CDR3 sequence is 14 residues long. V lost 0 bases to trimming and J lost 3 bases, with 8 bases between them. CDR1 GTSNPN and CDR2 SVGIG come from the germline V gene (reference sequence). The CDR3 nucleotides are TGTGCCTGGAGTGTACTAGGAGACACCGGGGAGCTGTTTTTT. Its translation: CAWSVLGDTGELFF.

As for this clone: Other DNA sequences from this sample encode an identical CDR3 as well. The gene calls are TRBV9 and TRBJ1-3; maybe TRBD1 (5 bases). The CDR3 totals 15 residues. Trimming took off 0 bases at V and 2 bases at J, with 9 bases between the two ends. Per the germline V gene, CDR1 is SGDLS and CDR2 is YYNGEE. CDR3 in amino acids: CASSVGQGPGNTIYF. The CDR3 DNA sequence: TGTGCCAGCAGCGTAGGCCAGGGCCCTGGAAACACCATATATTTT.

The chain recombines TRBV11-2 with TRBJ1-5; D unclear. The V gene lost 0 bases and the J gene lost 0 bases, with 6 bases spanning the gap. CDR3 size: 15 residues. Germline-derived CDR1 and CDR2 are SGHAT and FQNNGV. The CDR3 coding sequence is TGTGCCAGCAGCTTAGAGGGAGGTAGCAATCAGCCCCAGCATTTT. It codes for CASSLEGGSNQPQHF.

The V gene is TRBV27, the J gene TRBJ2-5; D might be TRBD2 (6 bases). The germline V gene has CDR1 MNHEY and CDR2 SMNVEV (reference sequence). Trimming pared 5 bases from V and 5 bases from J, leaving 18 bases between. The length of the CDR3 is 15 residues. CDR3 in DNA: TGTGCCAGCAGTCCTCGACTAGGCCCCGGGGAGACCCAGTACTTC. It yields the protein CASSPRLGPGETQYF.

V and J are TRBV29-1 and TRBJ1-2; a possible D gene is TRBD1 (6 bases). V was trimmed by 2 bases and J by 4 bases, leaving 17 bases between them. This CDR3 comprises 15 residues. The V gene's germline CDR1 is SQVTM and CDR2 ANQGSEA. The CDR3 here is CSVEKQGKFSYGYTF. The CDR3 nucleotides read TGCAGCGTTGAAAAACAGGGAAAATTTAGCTATGGCTACACCTTC.

The chain uses TRBV15 and TRBJ1-6; D is possibly TRBD1 (5 bases). The V end was cut by 5 bases, the J end by 10 bases, with 18 bases between. This CDR3 region has 15 residues. Germline lookup yields CDR1 LNHNV and CDR2 YYDKDF (reference sequence). The CDR3 here is CATSRMGGFTSPLHF. As DNA, the CDR3 is TGTGCCACCAGCCGGATGGGGGGATTCACATCACCCCTCCACTTT.

The chain couples TRBV5-1 to TRBJ2-5, with TRBD2 identical over 7 bases. This CDR3 region has 15 residues. The germline V gene encodes CDR1 SGHRS and CDR2 YFSETQ. With V trimmed by 0 bases and J by 6 bases, 8 bases remained unmatched. The CDR3 DNA reads as TGCGCCAGCAGCTTGGAAGCGGGATGGACCCAGACCCAGTACTTC. Protein product: CASSLEAGWTQTQYF.

The table lists this clone with a count of one. The chain couples TRBV6-5 to TRBJ1-2; 7 bases map to TRBD1. CDR1 MNHEY and CDR2 SVGAGI come from the germline V gene. The CDR3 has 16 residues. J lost 3 bases, V lost 0 bases, and 7 bases had no gene match. CDR3 amino acids: CASSYSNSRGYYGYTF. DNA for the CDR3: TGTGCCAGCAGTTACTCGAACTCCAGGGGGTACTATGGCTACACCTTC.

The chain joins TRBV2 to TRBJ1-2, with 9 bases that match TRBD1. The V gene's germline CDR1 is SNHLY and CDR2 FYNNEI. The CDR3 spans 14 residues. V shed 3 bases and J 10 bases; nucleotides not matched to a gene: 9. In DNA form, the CDR3 reads TGTGCCAGCAGTGATAGCGGGACAGGGCCTGCCTACACCTTC. Amino acid sequence: CASSDSGTGPAYTF.

The gene calls are TRBV7-9 and TRBJ1-6, with D hard to call. Germline assignment: CDR1 SEHNR and CDR2 FQNEAQ (reference sequence). The CDR3 sequence is 15 residues long. V lost 3 bases and J 6 bases, leaving 12 bases between the germline ends. CDR3 nucleotides: TGTGCCAGCAGCTTCGGAGGAGTTGGTAATTCACCCCTCCACTTT. This codes for CASSFGGVGNSPLHF.

This sequence joins TRBV24-1 and TRBJ1-2, with 10 bases aligning to TRBD1. The CDR3 loop spans 17 amino acids. Germline V lookup: CDR1 KGHDR, CDR2 SFDVKD. After removal of 3 bases from V and 4 bases from J, the junction contained 10 bases not matched to a gene. The CDR3, as DNA: TGTGCCACCAGTGATCCCACCGGGACAGGGGAGGCCTATGGCTACACCTTC. It is translated as CATSDPTGTGEAYGYTF.

The chain links TRBV19 to TRBJ1-2; no reliable D call. This CDR3 contains 15 residues. The germline V and J ends were trimmed by 8 bases and 3 bases, with 19 bases remaining between them. CDR1 is LNHDA and CDR2 is SQIVND in the germline V gene (reference sequence). CDR3 amino acids: CASSEPGRRDYGYTF. DNA for the CDR3: TGTGCCAGTTCCGAACCCGGGAGGCGGGACTATGGCTACACCTTC.

The chain is built from TRBV7-6 and TRBJ1-5; TRBD1 matches at 9 bases. The CDR3 loop spans 15 amino acids. Germline V gene sequence: CDR1 SGHVS, CDR2 FNYEAQ. V lost 5 bases, J lost 4 bases, and 6 bases stayed unmatched. The CDR3 coding sequence is TGTGCCAGCAGCCGCGGGACAGGGACTAATCAGCCCCAGCATTTT. This gives the protein CASSRGTGTNQPQHF.

J is TRBJ2-3 and V is TRBV19; 8 bases line up with TRBD2. Germline V gene sequence: CDR1 LNHDA, CDR2 SQIVND (reference sequence). Germline trimming cut 3 bases from V and 4 bases from J; bases unmatched to any gene: 6. The CDR3 consists of 15 residues. The CDR3 DNA sequence: TGTGCCAGTAGTATCGGGGGACTAGTATCAGATACGCAGTATTTT. This translates into CASSIGGLVSDTQYF.

In its sample, this clone was seen once. The chain combines TRBV2 with TRBJ2-7, with a weak D call TRBD1 (7 bases). Looked up from germline, CDR1 is SNHLY and CDR2 is FYNNEI. The CDR3 is 14 residues long. V was clipped by 6 bases and J by 5 bases, with 17 bases between them. As DNA, the CDR3 is TGTGCCAGCAGGGACCCGGGCAGGGGGGACGAGCAGTACTTC. Translated: CASRDPGRGDEQYF.

The chain couples TRBV7-9 to TRBJ2-1; tentatively, D is TRBD1 (5 bases). This CDR3 is built from 15 residues. CDR1 is SEHNR, CDR2 FQNEAQ, per germline (reference sequence). Trimming removed 2 bases at V and 2 bases at J, with 10 bases between. The CDR3 region is CASSLRQGTYNEQFF. CDR3 coding DNA: TGTGCCAGCAGCTTACGGCAGGGAACCTACAATGAGCAGTTCTTC.

The chain combines TRBV9 with TRBJ2-7; 7 bases are shared with TRBD1. This CDR3 contains 14 residues. CDR1 is SGDLS and CDR2 is YYNGEE in the germline V gene. The V segment lost 4 bases and the J segment 0 bases; nucleotides outside the gene matches: 4. The CDR3 loop reads CASSQQGFSYEQYF. CDR3 DNA: TGTGCCAGCAGCCAACAGGGGTTCTCCTACGAGCAGTACTTC.